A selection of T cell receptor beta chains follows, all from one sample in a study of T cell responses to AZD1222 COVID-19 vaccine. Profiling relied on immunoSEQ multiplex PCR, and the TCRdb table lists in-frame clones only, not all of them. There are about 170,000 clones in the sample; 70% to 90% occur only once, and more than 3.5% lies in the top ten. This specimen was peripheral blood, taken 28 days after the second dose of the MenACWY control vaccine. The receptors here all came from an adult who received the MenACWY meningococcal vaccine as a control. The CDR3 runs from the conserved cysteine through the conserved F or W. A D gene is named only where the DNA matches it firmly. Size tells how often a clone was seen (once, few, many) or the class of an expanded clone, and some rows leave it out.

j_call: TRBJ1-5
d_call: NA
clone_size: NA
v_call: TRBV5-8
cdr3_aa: CASMDSYSNQPQHF
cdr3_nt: TGTGCCAGCATGGACTCATATAGCAATCAGCCCCAGCATTTT

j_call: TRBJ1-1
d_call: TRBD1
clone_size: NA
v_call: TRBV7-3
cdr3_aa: CASRQIPGGSTEAFF
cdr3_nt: TGTGCCAGCAGGCAGATCCCAGGGGGGAGCACTGAAGCTTTCTTT

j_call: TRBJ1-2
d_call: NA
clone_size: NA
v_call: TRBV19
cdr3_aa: CASSPRPWDGNNYGYTF
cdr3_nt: TGTGCCAGTAGTCCAAGACCCTGGGACGGCAACAACTATGGCTACACCTTC

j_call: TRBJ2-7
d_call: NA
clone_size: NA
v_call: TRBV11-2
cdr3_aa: CASSLDGAYEQYF
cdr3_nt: TGTGCCAGCAGCCTAGACGGGGCCTACGAGCAGTACTTC

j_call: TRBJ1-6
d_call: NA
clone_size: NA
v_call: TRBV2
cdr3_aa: CASSEDFGNNSPLHF
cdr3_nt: TGTGCCAGCAGTGAAGATTTTGGTAATAATTCACCCCTCCACTTT

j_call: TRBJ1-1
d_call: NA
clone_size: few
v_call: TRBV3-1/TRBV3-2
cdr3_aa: CASSPTRRGLNTEAFF
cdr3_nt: TGTGCCAGCAGCCCAACTCGTAGAGGTCTGAACACTGAAGCTTTCTTT

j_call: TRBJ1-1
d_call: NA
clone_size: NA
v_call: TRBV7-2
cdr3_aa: CASSLPPRGTTEAFF
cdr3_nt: TGTGCCAGCAGCTTACCTCCCCGGGGTACAACTGAAGCTTTCTTT

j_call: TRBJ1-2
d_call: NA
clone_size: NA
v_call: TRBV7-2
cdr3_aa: CASSLAGYGYTF
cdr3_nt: TGTGCCAGCAGCTTAGCGGGCTATGGCTACACCTTC

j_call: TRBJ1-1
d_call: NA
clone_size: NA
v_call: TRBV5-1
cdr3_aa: CASSSPGRTEAFF
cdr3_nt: TGCGCCAGCAGCTCCCCAGGGAGGACTGAAGCTTTCTTT

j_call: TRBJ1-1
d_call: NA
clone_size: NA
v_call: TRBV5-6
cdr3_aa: CASSRDGKTLNTEAFF
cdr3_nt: TGTGCCAGCAGCCGGGACGGAAAAACATTGAACACTGAAGCTTTCTTT

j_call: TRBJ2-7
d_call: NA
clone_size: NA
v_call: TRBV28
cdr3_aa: CASSFPGTLYEQYF
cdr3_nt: TGTGCCAGCAGTTTTCCCGGTACCCTCTACGAGCAGTACTTC

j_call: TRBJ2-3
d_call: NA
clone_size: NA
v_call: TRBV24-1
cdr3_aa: CATRQSSTDTQYF
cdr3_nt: TGTGCCACCAGACAGTCTAGCACAGATACGCAGTATTTT